The entry below gives a single T cell receptor (beta chain) sequence along with its context. Its target antigen remains unknown. No much larger clone exists at a distance of one base, and base qualities are not known. Thawed unstimulated PBMCs were stained for CD3, CD4 and CD8 and FACS-sorted into CD3+CD4+ and CD3+CD8+ populations. Randomization to immunosuppression withdrawal applied to every one of the 8 studied subjects. Genomic DNA was isolated with the Qiagen DNeasy Blood and Tissue Kit. V and J are truncated by 0 bases and 9 bases respectively, leaving an intervening sequence of 4 bases. CDR1 and CDR2 (SGHTS, YDEGEE) derive from the germline V gene. There are 11 amino acids in the CDR3, from cysteine to phenylalanine inclusive. The entry retains the CDR3 DNA only, 33 bases that are in frame from base 1. This entry is derived from a study of T cell clones after liver transplantation (dated by TCRdb to the late 2010s). General notes on the study: The samples were obtained from ITN030ST, a randomized trial that attempted immunosuppression withdrawal within 2 years after liver transplantation. Donor-reactive T cell clones were identified using TCRbeta sequencing after a pre-transplant mixed lymphocyte reaction and were then followed in post-transplant blood. The study cohort included 8 liver transplant recipients, of whom 3 were classified as tolerant and 5 as non-tolerant. Tolerance was defined as complete immunosuppression withdrawal for at least one year with no rise in liver enzymes beyond twice the upper limit of normal. Third party-reactive TCRbeta sequences from pre-transplant MLRs were also identified as an antigen-independent comparator for donor-reactive sequences. Three of the eight recipients were HCV-positive; the others were transplanted for non-autoimmune, non-viral indications. Until randomization at 12-24 months post-transplant, subjects were given standard immunosuppression, with no induction therapy. Blood samples were collected pre-transplant, pre-randomization before withdrawal, and post-randomization after either complete withdrawal or failed withdrawal. General conclusions and limits of the study: Low numbers of available donor cells limited the measurable donor-reactive repertoire in two subjects. Donor-reactive sequences declined more than third party-reactive ones, suggesting partial antigen-specific deletion unrelated to withdrawal success. Because allograft tissue specimens were not available, migration of donor-reactive T cells into the graft, rather than deletion, may have occurred. Once repertoire turnover was taken into account, donor-reactive detection showed a significant reduction for CD4 in 7 of 8 subjects and for CD8 in 8 of 8. A significant post-transplant decrease in circulating donor-reactive CD4 TCRbeta sequences was observed in most of the 8 subjects, irrespective of tolerance or HCV status. The conclusions were considered preliminary, being limited by small, heterogeneous patient numbers and non-standardized post-transplant time points.

High-throughput TCRbeta CDR3 sequencing of frozen genomic DNA was performed by immunoSEQ, including PCR amplification, mapping, bias correction and internal controls. The published analysis was carried out like this. Only productive rearrangements were retained, and each unique TCRbeta sequence was defined by its CDR3 nucleotide sequence together with its V and J gene. Donor-reactive sequences required at least 5-fold expansion in CFSE-low cells versus unstimulated pre-transplant cells and at least 0.01% frequency. Minimum frequency thresholds were set for each subject on the basis of the unstimulated sample with the lowest template count, so that a detection power of at least 90% was ensured. Jensen-Shannon divergence between the top 1000 TCRbeta sequences post- versus pre-transplant served as the measure of repertoire turnover. Changes in detection of donor-reactive sequences were tested with two-sided Fisher's exact tests. TCRdb stores this immuneACCESS table with in-frame sequences only. Part of the clones is absent; in the studies checked, under half of the shortfall reflects unresolved V genes, and no reason is known for the rest. The V and J calls and clone size were taken over from that table, and D and trimming were inferred from the DNA. Present in this sample are about 68,000 clones, roughly 92% of which were seen just once. The ten largest account for 0.95% to 1% of the sample.

The clonotype was recovered from a human patient who received a liver transplant. Some T cells present after a transplant may be cells of the graft donor. The V and J segments used are TRBV5-8 and TRBJ2-1, with no confidently assigned D gene. This specimen was CD4+ T cells from blood, taken about 26 months after liver transplant. The sequenced DNA is TGTGCCAGCAGCTTGGTTTCTGAGCAGTTCTTC. Its protein reads: CASSLVSEQFF.